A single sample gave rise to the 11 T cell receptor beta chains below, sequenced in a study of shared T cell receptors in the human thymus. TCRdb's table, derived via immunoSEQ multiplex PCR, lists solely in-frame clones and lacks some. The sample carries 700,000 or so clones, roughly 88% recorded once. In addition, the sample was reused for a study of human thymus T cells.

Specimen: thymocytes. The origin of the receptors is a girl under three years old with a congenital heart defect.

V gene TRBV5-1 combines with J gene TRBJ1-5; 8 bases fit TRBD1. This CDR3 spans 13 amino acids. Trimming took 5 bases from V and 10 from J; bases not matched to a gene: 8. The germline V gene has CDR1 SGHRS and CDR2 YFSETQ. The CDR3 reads CASRPDRVGPQHF. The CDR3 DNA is TGCGCCAGCAGACCGGACAGGGTTGGTCCCCAGCATTTT.

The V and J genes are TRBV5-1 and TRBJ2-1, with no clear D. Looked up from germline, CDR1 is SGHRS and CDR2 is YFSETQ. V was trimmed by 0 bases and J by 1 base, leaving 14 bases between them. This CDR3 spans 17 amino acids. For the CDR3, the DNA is TGCGCCAGCAGCTTGGGTCACAACCCCTCTTCCTACAATGAGCAGTTCTTC. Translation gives CASSLGHNPSSYNEQFF.

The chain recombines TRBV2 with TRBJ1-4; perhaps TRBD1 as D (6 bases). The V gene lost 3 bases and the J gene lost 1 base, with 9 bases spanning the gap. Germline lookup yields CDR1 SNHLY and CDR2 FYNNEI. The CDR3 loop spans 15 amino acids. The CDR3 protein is CASSEGGQTNEKLFF. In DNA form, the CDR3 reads TGTGCCAGCAGTGAGGGGGGGCAAACTAATGAAAAACTGTTTTTT.

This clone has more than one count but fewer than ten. The CDR3 region is CATSSGPAPGHCLGAQYF. As DNA, the CDR3 is TGTGCCACCAGCAGTGGCCCGGCTCCGGGACACTGCCTAGGGGCCCAGTACTTC. The rearrangement joins TRBV15 to TRBJ2-5, with a tentative D call TRBD1 (6 bases). The CDR3 sequence is 18 residues long. The germline gives CDR1 LNHNV, CDR2 YYDKDF (reference sequence). Trimming removed 3 bases at V and 9 bases at J, with 29 bases between.

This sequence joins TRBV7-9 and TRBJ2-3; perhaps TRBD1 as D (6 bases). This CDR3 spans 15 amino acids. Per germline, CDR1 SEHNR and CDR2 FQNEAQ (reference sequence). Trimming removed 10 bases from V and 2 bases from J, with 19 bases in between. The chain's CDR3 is CATGQGSSITDTQYF. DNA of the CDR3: TGTGCCACCGGGCAGGGGAGTAGTATCACAGATACGCAGTATTTT.

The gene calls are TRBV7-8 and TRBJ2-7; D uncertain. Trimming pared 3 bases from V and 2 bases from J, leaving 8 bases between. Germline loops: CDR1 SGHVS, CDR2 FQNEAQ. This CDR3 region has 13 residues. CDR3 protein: CASSFRPPYEQYF. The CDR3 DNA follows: TGTGCCAGCAGCTTCCGTCCCCCCTACGAGCAGTACTTC.

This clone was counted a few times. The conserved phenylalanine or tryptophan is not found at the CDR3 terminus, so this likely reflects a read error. The CDR3 nucleotides are TGTGCCAGCAGCCCTACAGGGGGTCCTGGTAAGAACACTGAAGCTTTCCTT. Its protein product is CASSPTGGPGKNTEAFL. This chain uses TRBV5-4 with TRBJ1-1; 8 nucleotides match TRBD1. V lost 4 bases to trimming and J lost 1 base; unmatched junction nucleotides: 12. This CDR3 is 17 amino acids long. In germline, CDR1 is SGHNT, CDR2 YYREEE (reference sequence).

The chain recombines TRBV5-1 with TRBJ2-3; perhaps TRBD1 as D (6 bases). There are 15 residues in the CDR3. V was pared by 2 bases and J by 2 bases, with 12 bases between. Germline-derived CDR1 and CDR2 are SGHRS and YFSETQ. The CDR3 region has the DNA TGCGCCAGCAGCTTAGGGGACACCCTCACAGATACGCAGTATTTT. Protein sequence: CASSLGDTLTDTQYF.

The CDR3 spells CASSSGDRTGRDRSDTEAFF. The CDR3 nucleotides are TGCGCCAGCAGCTCTGGTGACCGGACAGGGAGGGATCGGAGTGACACTGAAGCTTTCTTT. The chain has TRBV5-1 and TRBJ1-1; TRBD1 matches at 8 bases. CDR3 length: 20 residues. The V gene end was trimmed by 3 bases and the J gene end by 3 bases; junction bases not matched to a gene: 22. CDR1 SGHRS and CDR2 YFSETQ come from the germline V gene.

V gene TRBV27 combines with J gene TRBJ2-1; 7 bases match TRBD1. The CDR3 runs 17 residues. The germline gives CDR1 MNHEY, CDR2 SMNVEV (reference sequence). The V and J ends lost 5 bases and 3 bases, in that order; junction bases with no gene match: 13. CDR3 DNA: TGTGCCAGCAGTGTAAAGGCCCCGGGACAGAACTACAATGAGCAGTTCTTC. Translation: CASSVKAPGQNYNEQFF.

The CDR3 bases are TGTGCCAGCAGCCCCCGGCCGATGAAGGGGGCTGAAGCTTTCTTT. This gives the protein CASSPRPMKGAEAFF. V and J are TRBV7-9 and TRBJ1-1; tentative D call: TRBD1 (6 bases). V lost 5 bases and J lost 6, with 19 bases in between. The CDR3 has 15 residues. CDR1 is SEHNR and CDR2 is FQNEAQ in the germline V gene (reference sequence).